The text below deals with one TCR beta chain. The source of the sample is a study of blood T cell repertoires in COVID-19. With 4 bases removed from V and 6 bases from J, the gap between germline ends came to 15 bases. The CDR3 runs 14 residues. Looked up from germline, CDR1 is SGHRS and CDR2 is YFSETQ. Repertoires were generated with immunoSEQ multiplex PCR, while TCRdb's copy carries only in-frame clones and drops some. The sample yields about 160,000 clones, 92% seen once. The specimen sequenced was peripheral blood. The clonotype was recovered from a man younger than 45 with COVID-19, enrolled during active disease. The chain recombines TRBV5-1 with TRBJ2-3, with D uncertain. The CDR3 DNA reads as TGCGCCAGCAGCCAGAATCGGGTGAGGGATACGCAGTATTTT. Translation gives CASSQNRVRDTQYF. The whole variable domain, filled in from reference TRBV5-1 and TRBJ2-3, reads KAGVTQTPRYLIKTRGQQVTLSCSPISGHRSVSWYQQTPGQGLQFLFEYFSETQRNKGNFPGRFSGRQFSNSRSEMNVSTLELGDSALYLCASSQNRVRDTQYFGPGTRLTVL.